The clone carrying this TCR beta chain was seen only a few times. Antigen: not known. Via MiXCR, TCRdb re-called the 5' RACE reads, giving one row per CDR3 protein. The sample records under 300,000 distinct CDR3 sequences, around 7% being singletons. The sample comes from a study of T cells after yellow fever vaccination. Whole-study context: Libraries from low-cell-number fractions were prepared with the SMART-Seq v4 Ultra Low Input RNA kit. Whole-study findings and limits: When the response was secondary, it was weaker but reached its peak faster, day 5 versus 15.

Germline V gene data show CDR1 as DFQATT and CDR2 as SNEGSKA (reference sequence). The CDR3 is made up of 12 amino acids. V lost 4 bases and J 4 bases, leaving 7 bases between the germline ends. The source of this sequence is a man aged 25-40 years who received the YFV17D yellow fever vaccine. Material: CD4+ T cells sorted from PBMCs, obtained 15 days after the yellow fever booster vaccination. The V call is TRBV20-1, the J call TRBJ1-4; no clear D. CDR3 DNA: TGCAGTGCTACCAGCAATAATGAAAAACTGTTTTTT. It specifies CSATSNNEKLFF.